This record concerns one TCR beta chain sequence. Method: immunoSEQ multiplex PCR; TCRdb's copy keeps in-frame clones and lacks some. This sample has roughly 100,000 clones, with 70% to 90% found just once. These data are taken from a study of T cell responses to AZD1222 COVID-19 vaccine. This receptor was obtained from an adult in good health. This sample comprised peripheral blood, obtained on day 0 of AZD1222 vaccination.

The CDR3 loop is CSVVRSSVTEAFF. The CDR3 DNA is TGCAGCGTTGTACGTTCTAGTGTCACTGAAGCTTTCTTT. The chain carries TRBV29-1 and TRBJ1-1; no clear D. Germline loops: CDR1 SQVTM, CDR2 ANQGSEA. The V and J ends lost 4 bases and 4 bases respectively, with 13 bases between them. The CDR3 totals 13 residues. Using reference TRBV29-1 and TRBJ1-1 for the parts outside the CDR3, the full variable domain is SAVISQKPSRDICQRGTSLTIQCQVDSQVTMMFWYRQQPGQSLTLIATANQGSEATYESGFVIDKFPISRPNLTFSTLTVSNMSPEDSSIYLCSVVRSSVTEAFFGQGTRLTVV.